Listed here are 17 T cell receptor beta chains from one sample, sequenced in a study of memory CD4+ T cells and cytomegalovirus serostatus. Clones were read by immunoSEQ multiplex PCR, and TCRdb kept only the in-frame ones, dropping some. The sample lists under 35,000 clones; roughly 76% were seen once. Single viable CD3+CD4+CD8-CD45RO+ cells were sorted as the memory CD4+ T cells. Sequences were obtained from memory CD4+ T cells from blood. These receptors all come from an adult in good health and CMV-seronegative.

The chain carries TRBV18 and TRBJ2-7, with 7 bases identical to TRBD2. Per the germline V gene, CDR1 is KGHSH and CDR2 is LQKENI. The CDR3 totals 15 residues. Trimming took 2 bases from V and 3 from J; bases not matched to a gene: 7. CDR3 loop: CASSPGDYGIYEQYF. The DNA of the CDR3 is TGTGCCAGCTCACCAGGGGACTACGGGATCTACGAGCAGTACTTC.

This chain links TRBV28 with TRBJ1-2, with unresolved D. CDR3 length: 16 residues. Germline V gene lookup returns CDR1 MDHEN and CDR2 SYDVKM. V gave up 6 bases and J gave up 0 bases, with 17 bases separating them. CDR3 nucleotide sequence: TGTGCCAGCAGGTCAATGGGGTCTTTAGCTAACTATGGCTACACCTTC. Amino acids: CASRSMGSLANYGYTF.

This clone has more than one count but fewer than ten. The CDR3 loop is CASGQGRNQPQHF. CDR3 in DNA: TGTGCCAGCGGACAGGGCCGCAATCAGCCCCAGCATTTT. This rearrangement joins TRBV7-2 to TRBJ1-5, with 8 bases matching TRBD1. The CDR3 loop spans 13 amino acids. Germline V gives CDR1 SGHTA, CDR2 FQGNSA. V lost 8 bases to trimming and J lost 2 bases; unmatched junction nucleotides: 2.

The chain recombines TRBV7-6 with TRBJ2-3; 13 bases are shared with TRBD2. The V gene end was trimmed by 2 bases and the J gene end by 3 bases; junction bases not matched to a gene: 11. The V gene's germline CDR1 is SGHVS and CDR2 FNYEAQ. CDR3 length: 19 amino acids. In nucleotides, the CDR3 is TGTGCCAGCAGCTTAAGGCCGACTAGCGGGGGGACCTGGACAGATACGCAGTATTTT. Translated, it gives CASSLRPTSGGTWTDTQYF. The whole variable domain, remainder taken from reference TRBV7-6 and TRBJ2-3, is GAGVSQSPRYKVTKRGQDVALRCDPISGHVSLYWYRQALGQGPEFLTYFNYEAQQDKSGLPNDRFSAERPEGSISTLTIQRTEQRDSAMYRCASSLRPTSGGTWTDTQYFGPGTRLTVL.

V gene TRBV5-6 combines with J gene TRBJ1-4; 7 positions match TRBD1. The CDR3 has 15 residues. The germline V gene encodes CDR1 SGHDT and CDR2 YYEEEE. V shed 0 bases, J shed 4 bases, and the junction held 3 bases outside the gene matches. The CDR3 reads CASSLGQGLNEKLFF. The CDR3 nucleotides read TGTGCCAGCAGCTTGGGACAGGGTCTTAATGAAAAACTGTTTTTT.

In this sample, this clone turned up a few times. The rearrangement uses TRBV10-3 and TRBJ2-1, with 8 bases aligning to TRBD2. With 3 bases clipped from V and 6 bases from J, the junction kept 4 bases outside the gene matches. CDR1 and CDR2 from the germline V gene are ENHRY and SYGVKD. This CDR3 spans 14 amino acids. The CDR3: CAISDQRESNEQFF. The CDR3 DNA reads TGTGCCATCAGTGATCAGCGGGAGAGCAATGAGCAGTTCTTC.

The CDR3 spells CASSEPRIDNEQFF. CDR3 sequence (DNA): TGTGCCAGCAGTGAACCCCGGATTGACAATGAGCAGTTCTTC. The rearrangement links TRBV25-1 to TRBJ2-1, with D unclear. Looked up from germline, CDR1 is MGHDK and CDR2 is SYGVNS. This CDR3 is built from 14 residues. V was pared by 2 bases and J by 5 bases, with 10 bases between.

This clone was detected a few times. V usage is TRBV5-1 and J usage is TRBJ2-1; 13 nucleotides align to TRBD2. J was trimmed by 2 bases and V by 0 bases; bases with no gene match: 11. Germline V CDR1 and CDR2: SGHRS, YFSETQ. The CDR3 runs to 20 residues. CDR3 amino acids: CASSLGGLAGRWGPYNEQFF. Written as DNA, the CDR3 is TGCGCCAGCAGCTTGGGGGGACTAGCGGGACGCTGGGGCCCCTACAATGAGCAGTTCTTC. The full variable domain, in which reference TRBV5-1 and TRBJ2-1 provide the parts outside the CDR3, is KAGVTQTPRYLIKTRGQQVTLSCSPISGHRSVSWYQQTPGQGLQFLFEYFSETQRNKGNFPGRFSGRQFSNSRSEMNVSTLELGDSALYLCASSLGGLAGRWGPYNEQFFGPGTRLTVL.

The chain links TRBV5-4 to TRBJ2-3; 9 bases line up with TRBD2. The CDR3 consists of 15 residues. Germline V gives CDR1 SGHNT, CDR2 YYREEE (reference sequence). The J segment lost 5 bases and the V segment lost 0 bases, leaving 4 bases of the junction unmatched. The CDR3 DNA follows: TGTGCCAGCAGCTTGGGACTAGCGGTGGGAGATACGCAGTATTTT. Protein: CASSLGLAVGDTQYF.

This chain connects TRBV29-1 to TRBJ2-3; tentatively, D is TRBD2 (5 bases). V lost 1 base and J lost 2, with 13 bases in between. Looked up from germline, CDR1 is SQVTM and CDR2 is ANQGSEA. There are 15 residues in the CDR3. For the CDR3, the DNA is TGCAGCGTTGAAGCCTCGGGGAGATCCACAGATACGCAGTATTTT. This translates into CSVEASGRSTDTQYF.

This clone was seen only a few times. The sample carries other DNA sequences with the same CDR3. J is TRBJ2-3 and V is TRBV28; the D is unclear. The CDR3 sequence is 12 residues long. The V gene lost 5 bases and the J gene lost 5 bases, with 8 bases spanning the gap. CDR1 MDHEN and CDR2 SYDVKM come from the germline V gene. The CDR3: CASSPRGDTQYF. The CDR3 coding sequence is TGTGCCAGCAGTCCCCGCGGAGATACGCAGTATTTT.

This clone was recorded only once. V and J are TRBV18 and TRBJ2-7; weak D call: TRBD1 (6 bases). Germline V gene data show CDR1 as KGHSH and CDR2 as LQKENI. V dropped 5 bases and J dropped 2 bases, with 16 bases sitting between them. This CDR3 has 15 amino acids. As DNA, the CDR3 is TGTGCCAGCTCATTAATGACAGGCGATGCCTACGAGCAGTACTTC. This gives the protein CASSLMTGDAYEQYF.

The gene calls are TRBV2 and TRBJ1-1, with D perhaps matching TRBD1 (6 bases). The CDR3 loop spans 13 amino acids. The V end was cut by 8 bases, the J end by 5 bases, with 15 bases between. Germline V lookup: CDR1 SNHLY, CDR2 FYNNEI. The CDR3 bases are TGTGCCAGCTTGAAGGGGGGTTTTACTGAAGCTTTCTTT. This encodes CASLKGGFTEAFF.

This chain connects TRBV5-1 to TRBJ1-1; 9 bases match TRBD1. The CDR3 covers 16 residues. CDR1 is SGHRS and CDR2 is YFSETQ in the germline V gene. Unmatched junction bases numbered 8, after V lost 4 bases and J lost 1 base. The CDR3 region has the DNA TGCGCCAGCAGCCACCGAAGGACAGGGGAGAACACTGAAGCTTTCTTT. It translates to CASSHRRTGENTEAFF.

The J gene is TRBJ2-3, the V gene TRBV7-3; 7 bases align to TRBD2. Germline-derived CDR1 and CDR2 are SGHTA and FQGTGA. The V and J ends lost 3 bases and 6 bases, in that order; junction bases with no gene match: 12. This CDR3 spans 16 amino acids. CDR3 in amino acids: CASSFSQRGNGDTQYF. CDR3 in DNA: TGTGCCAGCAGCTTCAGTCAGCGGGGCAATGGGGATACGCAGTATTTT.

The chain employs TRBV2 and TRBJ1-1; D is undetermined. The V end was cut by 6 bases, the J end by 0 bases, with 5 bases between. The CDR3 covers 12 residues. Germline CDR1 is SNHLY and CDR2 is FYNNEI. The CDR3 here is CASRGVNTEAFF. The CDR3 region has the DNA TGTGCCAGCAGGGGAGTGAACACTGAAGCTTTCTTT. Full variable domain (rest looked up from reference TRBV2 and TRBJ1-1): EPEVTQTPSHQVTQMGQEVILRCVPISNHLYFYWYRQILGQKVEFLVSFYNNEISEKSEIFDDQFSVERPDGSNFTLKIRSTKLEDSAMYFCASRGVNTEAFFGQGTRLTVV.

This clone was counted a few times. As DNA, the CDR3 is TGTGCCAGCAGCTTAGGGCCAGCTGGAAACACCATATATTTT. It codes for CASSLGPAGNTIYF. V and J are TRBV7-6 and TRBJ1-3; D gene uncertain. Trimming removed 1 base at V and 2 bases at J, with 6 bases between. Germline CDR1 and CDR2: SGHVS and FNYEAQ. This CDR3 is 14 amino acids long.